The sample holds many counts of the clone carrying this TCR beta chain. The antigen is undetermined. Using constant-segment primers, 5'RACE produced TCR alpha and TCR beta cDNA libraries carrying sample barcodes and UMIs. From the 5' RACE reads, TCRdb called clonotypes with MiXCR, one entry per CDR3 protein. Of 450,000 to 650,000 distinct CDR3 sequences in the sample, roughly a fifth are singletons; the top ten hold roughly 9.1%. CDR1 and CDR2 (germline): SGHTS, YDEGEE. The CDR3 runs 16 residues. Deletions cut 5 bases from V and 0 bases from J, with 16 bases between. The sample comes from a study of T-cell memory formation after mild COVID-19. The wider study: TCR clusters showed largely donor specificity. Findings and caveats of the study: Proof of SARS-CoV-2 specificity was absent for the second-wave clones that crested on day 37. Among clones contracting day 15 to 85, CD4/CD8 was balanced, whereas later expanders leaned CD4+.

The chain recombines TRBV5-8 with TRBJ2-3, with D possibly TRBD2 on 6 matching bases. This receptor was obtained from an adult woman who had mild COVID-19 (a few samples of this study predate the infection). Cell type and time point are not known. The sample comprised PBMCs or a T cell subset sorted from them (not recorded which). The CDR3 region is CASRSPGLRSTDTQYF. The CDR3 DNA sequence: TGTGCCAGCAGATCCCCGGGACTGAGAAGCACAGATACGCAGTATTTT.